Presented here are 32 T cell receptor beta chains from one specimen sequenced in a study of CD8+ T cells in alopecia areata. cDNA reverse transcribed from extracted RNA served as the sequencing template. Repertoires were generated with immunoSEQ multiplex PCR, while TCRdb's copy carries only in-frame clones and drops some. The sample lists about 70,000 clones, 29% occurring once. Treatment given: oral pan-JAK inhibitor, 5-10 mg twice daily. The source was CD8+ T cells sorted from blood, collected at week 4, from a patient treated with tofacitinib. The source of these receptors is a human donor with alopecia areata.

This chain joins TRBV5-1 and TRBJ2-5, with 15 bases lining up with TRBD2. Per the germline V gene, CDR1 is SGHRS and CDR2 is YFSETQ. The CDR3 contains 16 residues. V was pared by 0 bases and J by 5 bases, with 2 bases of the junction left unmatched. This CDR3 is CASSLAGTSGRETQYF. As DNA, the CDR3 is TGCGCCAGCAGCTTGGCCGGGACTAGCGGGAGGGAGACCCAGTACTTC.

The chain joins TRBV9 to TRBJ2-2; a possible D gene is TRBD1 (5 bases). There are 13 residues in the CDR3. V was trimmed by 7 bases and J by 1 base, leaving 8 bases between them. CDR1 and CDR2 (germline): SGDLS, YYNGEE. CDR3 coding DNA: TGTGCCAGCGGGGCACAGAACACCGGGGAGCTGTTTTTT. Encoded protein: CASGAQNTGELFF.

The V call is TRBV7-9, the J call TRBJ2-5; D is uncertain. The V end was cut by 1 base, the J end by 11 bases, with 5 bases between. The CDR3 sequence is 10 residues long. Germline assignment: CDR1 SEHNR and CDR2 FQNEAQ (reference sequence). The CDR3 region is CASSLGEQYF. In DNA, the CDR3 is TGTGCCAGCAGCTTAGGAGAGCAGTACTTC.

This clone showed up just a few times. The chain combines TRBV7-9 with TRBJ2-1, with D perhaps TRBD2 (5 bases). CDR1 SEHNR and CDR2 FQNEAQ come from the germline V gene (reference sequence). The CDR3 sequence is 15 residues long. V dropped 5 bases and J dropped 3 bases, with 14 bases sitting between them. The CDR3 DNA sequence: TGTGCCAGCAGCGGACCAGGCGGAGGCTACAATGAGCAGTTCTTC. It codes for CASSGPGGGYNEQFF.

This clone was seen a handful of times. This chain connects TRBV5-4 to TRBJ2-1, with D uncertain. The CDR3 contains 14 residues. V lost 5 bases and J 5 bases, leaving 14 bases between the germline ends. Germline values: CDR1 SGHNT, CDR2 YYREEE (reference sequence). CDR3 bases: TGTGCCAGCAGATCTACCGGCACTGACAATGAGCAGTTCTTC. This sequence encodes CASRSTGTDNEQFF.

This clone has just a few counts. The chain carries TRBV4-2 and TRBJ2-5, with D perhaps TRBD2 (5 bases). The CDR3 extends over 15 amino acids. Germline V gene data show CDR1 as LGHNA and CDR2 as YNFKEQ. Trimming shortened V by 1 base and J by 5 bases, and 14 bases separated the two germline ends. The CDR3 nucleotides read TGTGCCAGCAGCCAAGGAACCCCGGGAAGGGAGACCCAGTACTTC. Translated: CASSQGTPGRETQYF.

This clone has a count of ten or more. J is TRBJ2-1 and V is TRBV7-8; tentatively, D is TRBD1 (6 bases). V lost 3 bases, J lost 1 base, and 16 bases lay in between. Per the germline V gene, CDR1 is SGHVS and CDR2 is FQNEAQ. The CDR3 loop spans 17 amino acids. The CDR3 DNA is TGTGCCAGCAGCTTCACAGGGAGAGGAACGTCCTACAATGAGCAGTTCTTC. The encoded protein is CASSFTGRGTSYNEQFF.

V is TRBV29-1 and J is TRBJ2-2; D might be TRBD1 (6 bases). The CDR3 length is 13 residues. Germline V gives CDR1 SQVTM, CDR2 ANQGSEA. Deletions cut 1 base from V and 5 bases from J, with 8 bases between. The CDR3 region is CSVEGRGTGELFF. The CDR3 DNA reads TGCAGCGTTGAAGGCAGGGGAACCGGGGAGCTGTTTTTT.

The chain has TRBV7-9 and TRBJ2-5, with D unclear. The CDR3 has 12 residues. V dropped 3 bases and J dropped 5 bases, with 7 bases sitting between them. CDR1 is SEHNR and CDR2 is FQNEAQ in the germline V gene (reference sequence). CDR3 sequence: CASSFYGETQYF. The CDR3 DNA sequence: TGTGCCAGCAGCTTCTATGGGGAGACCCAGTACTTC.

The sample holds a few counts of this clone. The rearrangement links TRBV30 to TRBJ2-2, with D unresolved. CDR1 GTSNPN and CDR2 SVGIG come from the germline V gene (reference sequence). This CDR3 has 12 amino acids. Trimming took 2 bases from V and 6 from J, leaving 7 bases between them. The CDR3 DNA is TGTGCCTGGAGTCTGCTCTCCGGGGAGCTGTTTTTT. This codes for CAWSLLSGELFF. The full variable domain, rest sourced from reference TRBV30 and TRBJ2-2, is SQTIHQWPATLVQPVGSPLSLECTVEGTSNPNLYWYRQAAGRGLQLLFYSVGIGQISSEVPQNLSASRPQDRQFILSSKKLLLSDSGFYLCAWSLLSGELFFGEGSRLTVL.

The genes are TRBV29-1 and TRBJ2-7; D is unresolved. The V gene lost 4 bases and the J gene lost 2 bases, with 9 bases spanning the gap. The CDR3 runs to 12 residues. Germline-derived CDR1 and CDR2 are SQVTM and ANQGSEA. The CDR3, as DNA: TGCAGCGTTGGAGACTTCCCCTACGAGCAGTACTTC. This codes for CSVGDFPYEQYF.

The V call is TRBV7-9, the J call TRBJ2-1, with TRBD2 matching over 14 bases. The germline V gene has CDR1 SEHNR and CDR2 FQNEAQ (reference sequence). With V trimmed by 3 bases and J by 7 bases, 5 bases remained unmatched. The CDR3 spans 16 residues. The CDR3 coding sequence is TGTGCCAGCAGCTTTTCGACTAGCGGGAGGGAAAATGAGCAGTTCTTC. This codes for CASSFSTSGRENEQFF.

This clone was seen a handful of times. V and J are TRBV7-9 and TRBJ2-7; D unresolved. The V end was cut by 9 bases, the J end by 5 bases, with 8 bases between. Germline CDR1 reads SEHNR; CDR2 reads FQNEAQ (reference sequence). There are 10 residues in the CDR3. Here the CDR3 DNA reads TGTGCCAGTTCCGGCCACGAGCAGTACTTC. Encoded protein: CASSGHEQYF. Supplemented by reference TRBV7-9 and TRBJ2-7, the full variable domain reads DTGVSQNPRHKITKRGQNVTFRCDPISEHNRLYWYRQTLGQGPEFLTYFQNEAQLEKSRLLSDRFSAERPKGSFSTLEIQRTEQGDSAMYLCASSGHEQYFGPGTRLTVT.

This clone came up many times. The chain carries TRBV7-9 and TRBJ1-5; 8 bases are shared with TRBD1. CDR3 size: 15 residues. The germline V gene has CDR1 SEHNR and CDR2 FQNEAQ (reference sequence). J gave up 5 bases and V 5 bases, and 8 bases lay outside the gene matches. The CDR3, as DNA: TGTGCCAGCAGCACGGACAGGGAGGAGGATCAGCCCCAGCATTTT. Protein product: CASSTDREEDQPQHF.

The rearrangement uses TRBV5-8 and TRBJ1-5; D gene ambiguous. Deletions cut 4 bases from V and 14 bases from J, with 4 bases between. The CDR3 is made up of 8 amino acids. The germline CDR1 and CDR2 sequences are SGHTS and YDEGEE. The CDR3 region has the DNA TGTGCCAGCAGCCCCGAGCATTTT. It translates to CASSPEHF.

This clone was seen at least ten times. V and J are TRBV7-9 and TRBJ2-5; D remains ambiguous. V dropped 2 bases and J dropped 5 bases, with 6 bases sitting between them. CDR1 and CDR2 from the germline V gene are SEHNR and FQNEAQ (reference sequence). The CDR3 has 12 amino acids. The CDR3 loop reads CASSLTAETQYF. The CDR3 coding sequence is TGTGCCAGCAGCTTAACCGCCGAGACCCAGTACTTC.

This clone was picked up a small number of times. The chain combines TRBV30 with TRBJ1-6; D perhaps matches TRBD1 (5 bases). In germline, CDR1 is GTSNPN, CDR2 SVGIG (reference sequence). The CDR3 runs 14 residues. Trimming left V 4 bases short and J 10 bases short, with 17 bases between. The CDR3, as DNA: TGTGCCTGGACCCCAGGCGGGGCAGGGTCACCCCTCCACTTT. Encoded protein: CAWTPGGAGSPLHF. Combining the CDR3 with reference TRBV30 and TRBJ1-6 gives the whole variable domain SQTIHQWPATLVQPVGSPLSLECTVEGTSNPNLYWYRQAAGRGLQLLFYSVGIGQISSEVPQNLSASRPQDRQFILSSKKLLLSDSGFYLCAWTPGGAGSPLHFGNGTRLTVT.

This rearrangement joins TRBV27 to TRBJ2-7; D is possibly TRBD1 or TRBD2 (5 bases each). The V end lost 4 bases, the J end lost 3 bases, and 10 bases lay between the germline ends. Looked up from germline, CDR1 is MNHEY and CDR2 is SMNVEV (reference sequence). There are 13 residues in the CDR3. CDR3 sequence reads: CASSYGTFYEQYF. The DNA for the CDR3 is TGTGCCAGCAGTTACGGGACCTTCTACGAGCAGTACTTC.

V usage is TRBV30 and J usage is TRBJ1-2, with D unclear. Germline V lookup: CDR1 GTSNPN, CDR2 SVGIG (reference sequence). The germline V and J ends were trimmed by 0 bases and 3 bases, with 11 bases remaining between them. CDR3 length: 14 residues. CDR3 sequence (DNA): TGTGCCTGGAGTGTACTGACACGGGACTATGGCTACACCTTC. Its translation is CAWSVLTRDYGYTF.

The rearrangement uses TRBV23-1 and TRBJ2-7, with D perhaps TRBD1 or TRBD2 (6 bases each). TRBV23-1 is an open reading frame whose function is uncertain. Trimming cost V 7 bases and J 11 bases, with 18 bases left between them. The CDR3 is 12 amino acids. The CDR3 is CASTRDRSGEYF. In nucleotides, the CDR3 is TGCGCCAGCACCCGTGACAGGTCGGGGGAGTACTTC.

This chain joins TRBV11-2 and TRBJ2-5; no definite D call. This CDR3 has 12 amino acids. Germline CDR1 SGHAT, CDR2 FQNNGV. Trimming left V 5 bases short and J 4 bases short, with 8 bases between. The CDR3 sequence: CASSPPSETQYF. CDR3 sequence (DNA): TGTGCCAGCAGCCCCCCGTCAGAGACCCAGTACTTC.

This clone was seen a handful of times. The chain links TRBV4-1 to TRBJ1-1, with 8 nucleotides matching TRBD1. Germline lookup yields CDR1 MGHRA and CDR2 YSYEKL. V lost 3 bases, J lost 8 bases, and 5 bases stayed unmatched. The length of the CDR3 is 13 residues. The CDR3 coding sequence is TGCGCCAGCAGCCAGAGGGGGGACAGGGAAGCTTTCTTT. It specifies CASSQRGDREAFF.

The chain has TRBV27 and TRBJ1-2; no definite D call. The CDR3 has 15 amino acids. Looked up from germline, CDR1 is MNHEY and CDR2 is SMNVEV (reference sequence). The V gene lost 2 bases and the J gene lost 0 bases, with 10 bases spanning the gap. The chain's CDR3 is CASSLGARTNYGYTF. CDR3 DNA sequence: TGTGCCAGCAGTTTAGGTGCTCGTACTAACTATGGCTACACCTTC.

This rearrangement joins TRBV6-1 to TRBJ1-2; D call uncertain. This CDR3 is built from 12 residues. V was pared by 1 base and J by 4 bases, with 4 bases between. Germline CDR1 and CDR2: MNHNS and SASEGT. The CDR3 DNA reads TGTGCCAGCAGTGAAGGGGCCTATGGCTACACCTTC. This sequence encodes CASSEGAYGYTF.

The rearrangement links TRBV29-1 to TRBJ2-1; D not certain. V lost 3 bases to trimming and J lost 7 bases, with 4 bases between them. CDR1 and CDR2 (germline): SQVTM, ANQGSEA. This CDR3 region has 10 residues. The CDR3 coding sequence is TGCAGCGTTGACGGGAATGAGCAGTTCTTC. Translating it yields CSVDGNEQFF.

The chain joins TRBV4-1 to TRBJ1-2; no clear D. The CDR3 runs 13 residues. V was cut by 0 bases and J by 8 bases, with 10 bases left in between. Germline CDR1 MGHRA, CDR2 YSYEKL. The CDR3 DNA reads TGCGCCAGCAGCCAAGAGCAGGAACGCGGCTACACCTTC. Encoded protein: CASSQEQERGYTF.

V gene TRBV29-1 combines with J gene TRBJ2-6; 9 bases line up with TRBD2. J gave up 1 base and V 0 bases, and 10 bases lay outside the gene matches. CDR1 is SQVTM, CDR2 ANQGSEA, per germline. The CDR3 length is 19 residues. The CDR3: CSVEDGSDSGRSGANVLTF. CDR3 DNA sequence: TGCAGCGTTGAAGATGGGAGCGATAGCGGGAGATCTGGGGCCAACGTCCTGACTTTC.

DNA for the CDR3: TGCAGCGTACTAGCGAGCACAGATACGCAGTATTTT. Encoded protein: CSVLASTDTQYF. The chain links TRBV29-1 to TRBJ2-3, with 7 bases identical to TRBD2. Trimming at V came to 6 bases and at J to 0 bases, leaving 0 bases not matched to a gene. The length of the CDR3 is 12 residues. CDR1 and CDR2 (germline): SQVTM, ANQGSEA.

The rearrangement joins TRBV15 to TRBJ2-4, with no clear D. V was clipped by 8 bases and J by 0 bases, with 17 bases between them. The V gene's germline CDR1 is LNHNV and CDR2 YYDKDF (reference sequence). The CDR3 runs to 16 residues. The CDR3 is CATGNRGELAKNIQYF. In nucleotides, the CDR3 is TGTGCCACCGGAAACAGAGGAGAGCTAGCCAAAAACATTCAGTACTTC.

CDR3 residues: CASSLGWNEQFF. Here the CDR3 DNA reads TGTGCCAGCAGCTTAGGCTGGAATGAGCAGTTCTTC. The chain employs TRBV7-9 and TRBJ2-1; no reliable D call. Germline V gene sequence: CDR1 SEHNR, CDR2 FQNEAQ (reference sequence). Trimming stripped 1 base from V and 7 bases from J, with 5 bases between. The CDR3 runs to 12 residues.

The chain links TRBV13 to TRBJ1-5; D is perhaps TRBD1 (5 bases). Trimming removed 0 bases at V and 4 bases at J, with 10 bases between. This CDR3 has 15 residues. CDR1 PRHDT and CDR2 FYEKMQ come from the germline V gene (reference sequence). CDR3 nucleotide sequence: TGTGCCAGCAGCTTAGGATCGCCAGGGAATCAGCCCCAGCATTTT. Protein sequence: CASSLGSPGNQPQHF.

The chain recombines TRBV29-1 with TRBJ1-2, with 10 nucleotides matching TRBD1. With 0 bases clipped from V and 5 bases from J, the junction kept 18 bases outside the gene matches. There are 19 residues in the CDR3. Germline V gene data show CDR1 as SQVTM and CDR2 as ANQGSEA. CDR3 protein: CSVEDSTDRGITDNYGYTF. The CDR3 coding sequence is TGCAGCGTTGAAGACTCTACGGACAGGGGGATAACCGACAATTATGGCTACACCTTC.